Listed here are 20 T cell receptor beta chains from one sample, sequenced in a study of T-cell memory formation after mild COVID-19. TCRdb recomputed calls from the 5' RACE reads with MiXCR, one row per CDR3 protein. Among just over 350,000 distinct CDR3 sequences, around an eighth were seen once, and the ten largest hold around a fifth. Sequenced input: PBMCs or a T cell subset sorted from them (not recorded which). The receptors derive from a man between 18 and 29 years old who had mild COVID-19 (a few samples of this study predate the infection). Cell type and time point are not known.

J is TRBJ2-3 and V is TRBV15; D is possibly TRBD2 (6 bases). CDR3 length: 13 residues. Trimming stripped 1 base from V and 7 bases from J, with 9 bases between. Germline CDR1 LNHNV, CDR2 YYDKDF (reference sequence). The CDR3 region is CATSRASEHTQYF. Written as DNA, the CDR3 is TGTGCCACCAGCAGAGCTAGCGAACATACGCAGTATTTT.

This chain uses TRBV2 with TRBJ2-5; 7 bases are shared with TRBD1. CDR1 is SNHLY and CDR2 is FYNNEI in the germline V gene. The CDR3 consists of 15 residues. V dropped 8 bases and J dropped 5; count of bases not matched to a gene: 14. CDR3 DNA sequence: TGTGCCAGCGTGGGGACAGCCGGGACAGCGGAGACCCAGTACTTC. Protein: CASVGTAGTAETQYF.

This chain links TRBV11-2 with TRBJ2-1; TRBD1 or TRBD2 may be the D gene (7 bases each). The CDR3 extends over 16 amino acids. The V gene lost 2 bases and the J gene lost 3 bases, with 14 bases spanning the gap. CDR1 is SGHAT, CDR2 FQNNGV, per germline. The DNA of the CDR3 is TGTGCCAGCAGCTTACGGGCAGGGGGGGACTACAATGAGCAGTTCTTC. Translating it yields CASSLRAGGDYNEQFF. Combining the CDR3 with reference TRBV11-2 and TRBJ2-1 gives the whole variable domain EAGVAQSPRYKIIEKRQSVAFWCNPISGHATLYWYQQILGQGPKLLIQFQNNGVVDDSQLPKDRFSAERLKGVDSTLKIQPAKLEDSAVYLCASSLRAGGDYNEQFFGPGTRLTVL.

The genes are TRBV7-6 and TRBJ1-1; D call uncertain. Germline V gene data show CDR1 as SGHVS and CDR2 as FNYEAQ. V lost 7 bases and J 4 bases, leaving 10 bases between the germline ends. The CDR3 totals 12 residues. CDR3 DNA sequence: TGTGCCAGCATGGGGTGGTCCACTGAAGCTTTCTTT. Translated: CASMGWSTEAFF.

This clonotype was observed a few times. A much larger clone lies a single base off, so this may be a read error. V usage is TRBV12-3 or TRBV12-4 and J usage is TRBJ2-5; D is undetermined. This CDR3 is built from 12 residues. The germline V and J ends were trimmed by 6 bases and 1 base, with 6 bases remaining between them. The CDR3 here is CASSRAQETQYF. CDR3 nucleotide sequence: TGTGCCAGCAGCCGGGCCCAAGAGACCCAGTACTTC.

This clonotype was recorded at least ten times. This chain uses TRBV7-6 with TRBJ1-2; D ambiguous. The CDR3 contains 18 residues. V was pared by 0 bases and J by 4 bases, with 21 bases between. Germline V lookup: CDR1 SGHVS, CDR2 FNYEAQ. The CDR3 loop is CASSLAPMGSYGIYGYTF. The CDR3 nucleotides are TGTGCCAGCAGCTTAGCTCCGATGGGGTCGTACGGTATCTATGGCTACACCTTC.

The chain uses TRBV18 and TRBJ1-2, with D possibly being TRBD1 (5 bases). In germline, CDR1 is KGHSH, CDR2 LQKENI. Trimming shortened V by 3 bases and J by 7 bases, and 18 bases separated the two germline ends. CDR3 length: 15 amino acids. CDR3 nucleotide sequence: TGTGCCAGCTCACCGGATGTCAGTACAGGAGGTGGCTACACCTTC. Translated: CASSPDVSTGGGYTF.

This clonotype occurred a few times. The V gene is TRBV7-9, the J gene TRBJ2-7; TRBD2 aligns across 7 bases. Germline values: CDR1 SEHNR, CDR2 FQNEAQ (reference sequence). The CDR3 consists of 15 residues. The ends lost 5 bases at V and 3 bases at J; junction bases unmatched: 10. The CDR3 DNA sequence: TGTGCCAGCAGCCATGGACTAGTTGGCGACTACGAGCAGTACTTC. It encodes CASSHGLVGDYEQYF.

In its sample, this clonotype was seen many times. The chain couples TRBV7-9 to TRBJ2-1; D ambiguous. The CDR3 runs 12 residues. Germline V gene sequence: CDR1 SEHNR, CDR2 FQNEAQ (reference sequence). Trimming stripped 5 bases from V and 3 bases from J, with 5 bases between. The CDR3 bases are TGTGCCAGCAGCCAGGTCTACAATGAGCAGTTCTTC. Translation gives CASSQVYNEQFF. Using reference TRBV7-9 and TRBJ2-1 for the parts outside the CDR3, the full variable domain is DTGVSQNPRHKITKRGQNVTFRCDPISEHNRLYWYRQTLGQGPEFLTYFQNEAQLEKSRLLSDRFSAERPKGSFSTLEIQRTEQGDSAMYLCASSQVYNEQFFGPGTRLTVL.

The V call is TRBV7-3, the J call TRBJ1-1; no reliable D call. Germline CDR1 SGHTA, CDR2 FQGTGA. Trimming removed 5 bases from V and 8 bases from J, with 12 bases in between. This CDR3 is built from 12 residues. The CDR3 DNA reads as TGTGCCAGCAGCAATCTCGGGAGAGAAGCTTTCTTT. Translated: CASSNLGREAFF.

This chain joins TRBV4-3 and TRBJ1-2; D is unresolved. CDR1 is LGHNA, CDR2 YSLEER, per germline. With 0 bases removed from V and 5 bases from J, the gap between germline ends came to 16 bases. The CDR3 totals 16 residues. CDR3 residues: CASSQDLPARRYGYTF. CDR3 sequence (DNA): TGCGCCAGCAGCCAAGATTTGCCTGCTCGCAGATATGGCTACACCTTC.

This clonotype was seen at least ten times. The CDR3 region has the DNA TGTGCCAGCCGACCGGGACTAAACAATCAGCCCCAGCATTTT. Translated, it gives CASRPGLNNQPQHF. V gene TRBV12-3 or TRBV12-4 combines with J gene TRBJ1-5; possible D gene TRBD1, 5 bases. The length of the CDR3 is 14 residues. The V gene lost 8 bases and the J gene lost 3 bases, with 14 bases spanning the gap.

This clonotype has at least ten counts. The J gene is TRBJ2-7, the V gene TRBV4-2; no reliable D call. CDR1 is LGHNA, CDR2 YNFKEQ, per germline. Trimming removed 1 base from V and 5 bases from J, with 12 bases in between. This CDR3 is 14 amino acids long. The CDR3 DNA sequence: TGTGCCAGCAGCCAAGCGAACGTCGTTGACGAGCAGTACTTC. Its translation is CASSQANVVDEQYF.

The chain has TRBV6-5 and TRBJ2-5; possible D gene TRBD2, 5 bases. V lost 3 bases to trimming and J lost 3 bases, with 11 bases between them. The germline gives CDR1 MNHEY, CDR2 SVGAGI. The CDR3 sequence is 14 residues long. CDR3 sequence reads: CASSYGRREETQYF. CDR3 nucleotides: TGTGCCAGCAGTTATGGACGGCGGGAAGAGACCCAGTACTTC.

This clonotype came up many times. The genes are TRBV5-1 and TRBJ2-1; 8 nucleotides align to TRBD1. CDR3 length equals 15 residues. Germline trimming cut 2 bases from V and 0 bases from J; bases unmatched to any gene: 1. Per germline, CDR1 SGHRS and CDR2 YFSETQ. CDR3 loop: CASSFGTGSYNEQFF. The DNA for the CDR3 is TGCGCCAGCAGCTTCGGGACAGGCTCCTACAATGAGCAGTTCTTC.

This clonotype was picked up many times. V and J are TRBV10-3 and TRBJ2-1; D is ambiguous. V lost 3 bases to trimming and J lost 6 bases, with 18 bases between them. CDR3 length equals 16 residues. Germline assignment: CDR1 ENHRY and CDR2 SYGVKD. Here the CDR3 DNA reads TGTGCCATCAGTGACCCTCGGGTTGGGCCCGTCAATGAGCAGTTCTTC. Protein sequence: CAISDPRVGPVNEQFF.

This clonotype was recorded many times. The V call is TRBV7-2, the J call TRBJ2-7, with 10 bases aligning to TRBD1. V lost 6 bases to trimming and J lost 7 bases; unmatched junction nucleotides: 6. CDR1 is SGHTA and CDR2 is FQGNSA in the germline V gene. This CDR3 is 13 amino acids long. DNA for the CDR3: TGTGCCAGCAGGGGGACAGGGGCCAGAGAGCAGTACTTC. This codes for CASRGTGAREQYF.

This clonotype was counted only a few times. The V call is TRBV6-6, the J call TRBJ2-6; no clear D gene. The V and J ends lost 2 bases and 0 bases respectively, with 5 bases between them. The CDR3 has 15 residues. Germline CDR1 is MNHNY and CDR2 is SVGAGI (reference sequence). CDR3 in amino acids: CASSYRTSGANVLTF. As DNA, the CDR3 is TGTGCCAGCAGTTACCGAACCTCTGGGGCCAACGTCCTGACTTTC.

The chain recombines TRBV20-1 with TRBJ2-2; TRBD2 agrees at 8 bases. The CDR3 runs to 15 residues. V lost 3 bases to trimming and J lost 6 bases; unmatched junction nucleotides: 9. Germline CDR1 reads DFQATT; CDR2 reads SNEGSKA (reference sequence). CDR3 sequence reads: CSASGGLALAGELFF. The DNA of the CDR3 is TGCAGTGCTAGCGGAGGACTAGCACTCGCCGGGGAGCTGTTTTTT.

This clonotype was counted between two and nine times. The rearrangement uses TRBV10-2 and TRBJ2-3; D is perhaps TRBD1 (5 bases). There are 13 residues in the CDR3. CDR1 is WSHSY and CDR2 is SAAADI in the germline V gene. V was clipped by 4 bases and J by 7 bases, with 12 bases between them. CDR3: CASSVQGTNTQYF. CDR3 nucleotide sequence: TGCGCCAGCAGTGTGCAGGGTACGAATACGCAGTATTTT.